Following are 17 T cell receptor beta chains from one sample sequenced in a study of cytomegalovirus exposure and HLA in healthy donors (dated by TCRdb to about 2017). Library method: the immunoSEQ multiplex PCR assay. For the multiplex PCR, a mixture combining 60 forward primers for TCR Vbeta segments and 13 reverse primers for TCR Jbeta segments was used. TCRdb provides this immuneACCESS table in a form limited to in-frame rearrangements. Some clones are lacking; in checked studies, under half of them reflect an unresolved V gene, and why the rest are absent is not known. This sample's table lists about 40,000 clones. The top ten constitute more than 3% of the sample. Sequencing was performed on PBMCs. All receptors derive from a male donor in good health and CMV-seronegative.

The chain carries TRBV15 and TRBJ1-1; 10 nucleotides line up with TRBD1. With V trimmed by 3 bases and J by 5 bases, 9 bases remained unmatched. Per germline, CDR1 LNHNV and CDR2 YYDKDF (reference sequence). CDR3 length: 16 residues. The CDR3 reads CATSRVTGGFSTEAFF. CDR3 bases: TGTGCCACCAGCAGGGTGACAGGGGGCTTTTCGACTGAAGCTTTCTTT.

This chain uses TRBV27 with TRBJ1-1, with D possibly TRBD1 on 6 matching bases. The V gene lost 5 bases and the J gene lost 1 base, with 14 bases spanning the gap. This CDR3 is built from 15 residues. From germline, CDR1 is MNHEY and CDR2 SMNVEV (reference sequence). In nucleotides, the CDR3 is TGTGCCAGCAGTCCCCGCGCCAGGGGGAACACTGAAGCTTTCTTT. Amino acids: CASSPRARGNTEAFF.

The chain recombines TRBV5-1 with TRBJ1-3; 7 bases fit TRBD1. Trimming at V came to 0 bases and at J to 0 bases, leaving 3 bases not matched to a gene. The length of the CDR3 is 16 residues. Germline CDR1 reads SGHRS; CDR2 reads YFSETQ. DNA of the CDR3: TGCGCCAGCAGCTTGGGCGGGACAGCCTCTGGAAACACCATATATTTT. This translates into CASSLGGTASGNTIYF.

The CDR3 DNA reads TGTGCCAGCAGCTTAGCGGCCGGGACTGTGCATGGCTACACCTTC. This codes for CASSLAAGTVHGYTF. This rearrangement joins TRBV7-8 to TRBJ1-2, with TRBD1 as a possible D gene (5 bases). With 0 bases removed from V and 6 bases from J, the gap between germline ends came to 14 bases. Germline assignment: CDR1 SGHVS and CDR2 FQNEAQ. This CDR3 contains 15 residues.

The rearrangement uses TRBV5-1 and TRBJ2-3; D possibly corresponds to TRBD1 (8 bases). Germline loops: CDR1 SGHRS, CDR2 YFSETQ. CDR3 length: 15 residues. Deletions cut 2 bases from V and 5 bases from J, with 15 bases between. CDR3 DNA sequence: TGCGCCAGCAGCTTACGGACAGGGAGGGGAGATACGCAGTATTTT. Translated: CASSLRTGRGDTQYF.

The J gene is TRBJ1-1, the V gene TRBV6-5, with a weak D call TRBD1 (5 bases). Trimming removed 2 bases from V and 1 base from J, with 8 bases in between. This CDR3 spans 14 amino acids. The germline CDR1 and CDR2 sequences are MNHEY and SVGAGI. CDR3 protein: CASSYGGKNTEAFF. DNA of the CDR3: TGTGCCAGCAGTTACGGGGGGAAGAACACTGAAGCTTTCTTT.

The rearrangement joins TRBV7-2 to TRBJ2-7; D gene unclear. Trimming stripped 1 base from V and 6 bases from J, with 7 bases between. CDR1 is SGHTA and CDR2 is FQGNSA in the germline V gene. This CDR3 comprises 12 residues. The CDR3 sequence is CASSLGPREQYF. The CDR3 DNA sequence: TGTGCCAGCAGCTTAGGTCCCCGCGAGCAGTACTTC.

The chain joins TRBV28 to TRBJ1-5, with a possible D match to TRBD1 (5 bases). Trimming took off 6 bases at V and 7 bases at J, with 22 bases between the two ends. The CDR3 has 16 residues. Per germline, CDR1 MDHEN and CDR2 SYDVKM. The DNA of the CDR3 is TGTGCCAGCAGCCCCCTCACGGACATTCTTGGGCAGCCCCAGCATTTT. It encodes CASSPLTDILGQPQHF.

The rearrangement joins TRBV28 to TRBJ1-2, with 8 bases lining up with TRBD1. CDR1 MDHEN and CDR2 SYDVKM come from the germline V gene. The CDR3 totals 15 residues. After removal of 6 bases from V and 4 bases from J, the junction contained 10 bases not matched to a gene. CDR3 amino acids: CASRMTGVGFYGYTF. Here the CDR3 DNA reads TGTGCCAGCAGGATGACAGGGGTAGGCTTCTATGGCTACACCTTC.

This chain connects TRBV5-1 to TRBJ2-6; possible D gene TRBD1, 6 bases. Trimming removed 4 bases from V and 4 bases from J, with 12 bases in between. Germline assignment: CDR1 SGHRS and CDR2 YFSETQ. The CDR3 loop spans 15 amino acids. The CDR3 sequence is CASSLTGTGANVLTF. The CDR3 coding sequence is TGCGCCAGCAGCCTCACAGGGACGGGGGCCAACGTCCTGACTTTC.

The genes are TRBV5-6 and TRBJ1-6; 7 bases are shared with TRBD1. CDR3 size: 14 residues. J gave up 8 bases and V 2 bases, and 4 bases lay outside the gene matches. Germline loops: CDR1 SGHDT, CDR2 YYEEEE. In DNA form, the CDR3 reads TGTGCCAGCAGCTTTGGACAGGAAGATTCACCCCTCCACTTT. As protein: CASSFGQEDSPLHF. Combining the CDR3 with reference TRBV5-6 and TRBJ1-6 gives the whole variable domain DAGVTQSPTHLIKTRGQQVTLRCSPKSGHDTVSWYQQALGQGPQFIFQYYEEEERQRGNFPDRFSGHQFPNYSSELNVNALLLGDSALYLCASSFGQEDSPLHFGNGTRLTVT.

J is TRBJ2-2 and V is TRBV7-9; D not certain. The CDR3 is made up of 13 amino acids. Germline V gives CDR1 SEHNR, CDR2 FQNEAQ (reference sequence). Trimming shortened V by 5 bases and J by 1 base, and 5 bases separated the two germline ends. The CDR3 DNA sequence: TGTGCCAGCAGCCGACAGAACACCGGGGAGCTGTTTTTT. This translates into CASSRQNTGELFF.

This chain uses TRBV9 with TRBJ1-5, with D uncertain. CDR1 and CDR2 from the germline V gene are SGDLS and YYNGEE. The V and J ends lost 3 bases and 1 base respectively, with 11 bases between them. The CDR3 extends over 15 amino acids. DNA for the CDR3: TGTGCCAGCAGCGCAGAACGTTACAGCAATCAGCCCCAGCATTTT. It specifies CASSAERYSNQPQHF. The full variable domain, its missing parts supplied by reference TRBV9 and TRBJ1-5, is DSGVTQTPKHLITATGQRVTLRCSPRSGDLSVYWYQQSLDQGLQFLIQYYNGEERAKGNILERFSAQQFPDLHSELNLSSLELGDSALYFCASSAERYSNQPQHFGDGTRLSIL.

The V and J genes are TRBV7-9 and TRBJ1-1; 7 bases map to TRBD1. The junction had 10 bases not matched to a gene; V was cut back by 5 bases and J by 4 bases. The length of the CDR3 is 15 residues. The germline V gene encodes CDR1 SEHNR and CDR2 FQNEAQ (reference sequence). The CDR3 DNA reads TGTGCCAGCAGCGTGTCAGGGGGAAGCGGCACTGAAGCTTTCTTT. This translates into CASSVSGGSGTEAFF.

The chain is built from TRBV7-9 and TRBJ2-7, with D uncertain. V was trimmed by 5 bases and J by 2 bases, leaving 13 bases between them. This CDR3 contains 14 residues. Germline assignment: CDR1 SEHNR and CDR2 FQNEAQ (reference sequence). The DNA for the CDR3 is TGTGCCAGCAGCCCCGTACAGAAAACCTACGAGCAGTACTTC. Its protein product is CASSPVQKTYEQYF. The full variable domain, with the rest looked up from reference TRBV7-9 and TRBJ2-7, is DTGVSQNPRHKITKRGQNVTFRCDPISEHNRLYWYRQTLGQGPEFLTYFQNEAQLEKSRLLSDRFSAERPKGSFSTLEIQRTEQGDSAMYLCASSPVQKTYEQYFGPGTRLTVT.

V and J are TRBV28 and TRBJ1-2, with 9 bases matching TRBD1. J was trimmed by 6 bases and V by 5 bases; bases with no gene match: 7. The CDR3 extends over 14 amino acids. Germline-derived CDR1 and CDR2 are MDHEN and SYDVKM. Here the CDR3 DNA reads TGTGCCAGCAGTCACAGGGGGCGGTTTGATGGCTACACCTTC. It encodes CASSHRGRFDGYTF.

The gene calls are TRBV6-4 and TRBJ2-1; 7 bases fit TRBD2. CDR1 is MRHNA, CDR2 SNTAGT, per germline. After removal of 2 bases from V and 2 bases from J, the junction contained 0 bases not matched to a gene. The CDR3 covers 14 residues. In DNA form, the CDR3 reads TGTGCCAGCAGTGACGGGGGGGCCTACAATGAGCAGTTCTTC. It yields the protein CASSDGGAYNEQFF.